The 21 T cell receptor beta chains reported below all come from one sample, sequenced in a study of cytotoxic CD8 clonotypes in ibrutinib-treated CLL. The data were produced by immunoSEQ multiplex PCR, yet TCRdb's version contains in-frame clones alone and is incomplete. The sample lists 150,000 to 200,000 clones, nearly 90% occurring once. Sequencing used PBMCs, obtained at disease progression, from a patient treated with ibrutinib. The origin of the receptors is a human donor with chronic lymphocytic leukemia.

The J gene is TRBJ2-3, the V gene TRBV7-2; 11 bases fit TRBD2. This CDR3 region has 17 residues. The trim removed 3 bases at V and 2 bases at J, leaving 7 bases unmatched. Germline CDR1 SGHTA, CDR2 FQGNSA. CDR3 loop: CASSLRIAGGFTDTQYF. Here the CDR3 DNA reads TGTGCCAGCAGCTTGAGGATAGCGGGAGGGTTCACAGATACGCAGTATTTT.

This sequence joins TRBV11-1 and TRBJ2-7, with 13 bases fitting TRBD2. The trim removed 2 bases at V and 5 bases at J, leaving 3 bases unmatched. The CDR3 extends over 15 amino acids. Germline V gene lookup returns CDR1 SGHAT and CDR2 FQDESV (reference sequence). The CDR3 nucleotides are TGTGCCAGCAGCTTAACTAGCGGGAGGGCCCACGAGCAGTACTTC. Translating it yields CASSLTSGRAHEQYF.

The chain joins TRBV5-1 to TRBJ1-5; a possible D gene is TRBD1 (5 bases). The CDR3 runs to 14 residues. Trimming pared 2 bases from V and 2 bases from J, leaving 8 bases between. Germline values: CDR1 SGHRS, CDR2 YFSETQ. The DNA of the CDR3 is TGCGCCAGCAGCTTAGGGGCCGGCAATCAGCCCCAGCATTTT. Residues: CASSLGAGNQPQHF.

This clone came up a few times. The CDR3 loop reads CASSQYRDSEYGYTF. The CDR3 DNA reads as TGCGCCAGCAGCCAGTACCGGGACAGCGAATATGGCTACACCTTC. The V gene is TRBV4-1, the J gene TRBJ1-2, with 7 nucleotides matching TRBD1. With 3 bases clipped from V and 5 bases from J, the junction kept 9 bases outside the gene matches. Germline V gene lookup returns CDR1 MGHRA and CDR2 YSYEKL. The CDR3 has 15 residues.

J is TRBJ2-1 and V is TRBV6-5; no firm D call. The germline gives CDR1 MNHEY, CDR2 SVGAGI. V lost 0 bases and J 0 bases, leaving 6 bases between the germline ends. The CDR3 is made up of 15 amino acids. The CDR3 sequence: CASSYSSVSYNEQFF. CDR3 in DNA: TGTGCCAGCAGTTACTCTTCAGTCTCCTACAATGAGCAGTTCTTC.

This chain connects TRBV9 to TRBJ2-1; the match to TRBD1 covers 8 bases. V trimming: 2 bases; J trimming: 6 bases; junction bases outside the gene matches: 7. CDR1 and CDR2 (germline): SGDLS, YYNGEE. The CDR3 has 15 amino acids. The CDR3 region is CASSVSQGAFNEQFF. The DNA of the CDR3 is TGTGCCAGCAGCGTTAGTCAGGGGGCTTTCAATGAGCAGTTCTTC.

V and J are TRBV5-1 and TRBJ1-1, with unresolved D. Germline values: CDR1 SGHRS, CDR2 YFSETQ. V lost 0 bases, J lost 7 bases, and 25 bases lay in between. This CDR3 is 18 amino acids long. The CDR3 loop reads CASSLGWWVGRTVYEAFF. The CDR3 DNA sequence: TGCGCCAGCAGCTTGGGGTGGTGGGTAGGGAGAACTGTGTATGAAGCTTTCTTT.

In DNA, the CDR3 is TGTGCCAGCAGCTTAGGCTTCGCTTCGGCTAGCGGGGGGAACACCGGGGAGCTGTTTTTT. It is translated as CASSLGFASASGGNTGELFF. The genes are TRBV7-8 and TRBJ2-2, with 10 positions matching TRBD2. The J segment lost 1 base and the V segment lost 1 base, leaving 12 bases of the junction unmatched. Per germline, CDR1 SGHVS and CDR2 FQNEAQ. The CDR3 spans 20 residues. Based on the CDR3 plus reference TRBV7-8 and TRBJ2-2, the full variable domain is GAGVSQSPRYKVAKRGQDVALRCDPISGHVSLFWYQQALGQGPEFLTYFQNEAQLDKSGLPSDRFFAERPEGSVSTLKIQRTQQEDSAVYLCASSLGFASASGGNTGELFFGEGSRLTVL.

The chain carries TRBV19 and TRBJ2-7; D is uncertain. V lost 3 bases and J lost 2, with 2 bases in between. The CDR3 sequence is 11 residues long. Germline assignment: CDR1 LNHDA and CDR2 SQIVND (reference sequence). CDR3 nucleotides: TGTGCCAGTAGTATCCCCTACGAGCAGTACTTC. Amino acid sequence: CASSIPYEQYF.

The rearrangement uses TRBV28 and TRBJ1-3, with 8 bases aligning to TRBD1. The CDR3 has 16 amino acids. Germline CDR1 reads MDHEN; CDR2 reads SYDVKM. V trimming: 3 bases; J trimming: 3 bases; junction bases outside the gene matches: 7. CDR3 protein: CASSLQGADGGNTIYF. CDR3 in DNA: TGTGCCAGCAGTTTGCAGGGGGCCGACGGTGGAAACACCATATATTTT.

This rearrangement joins TRBV7-3 to TRBJ2-7; D could derive from TRBD1 or TRBD2 (5 bases each). This CDR3 has 13 amino acids. V lost 3 bases to trimming and J lost 3 bases, with 9 bases between them. Germline lookup yields CDR1 SGHTA and CDR2 FQGTGA. The DNA for the CDR3 is TGTGCCAGCAGCTTCGGGGCAGGCTACGAGCAGTACTTC. Amino acids: CASSFGAGYEQYF.

The chain joins TRBV5-6 to TRBJ1-1; D not resolved. V dropped 0 bases and J dropped 5 bases, with 11 bases sitting between them. The CDR3 totals 14 residues. The germline V gene encodes CDR1 SGHDT and CDR2 YYEEEE. CDR3 sequence (DNA): TGTGCCAGCAGCTTGGATGGGGTAATGACTGAAGCTTTCTTT. Translating it yields CASSLDGVMTEAFF.

This clone was observed once. J is TRBJ2-7 and V is TRBV18; D perhaps matches TRBD1 (5 bases). Looked up from germline, CDR1 is KGHSH and CDR2 is LQKENI. The CDR3 runs 16 residues. The ends were cut back, 4 bases at V and 4 bases at J, with 20 bases in the middle. The CDR3 sequence: CASSLFFDDRHYEQYF. The CDR3 nucleotides read TGTGCCAGCTCACTGTTTTTCGATGACAGACATTACGAGCAGTACTTC.

The chain recombines TRBV9 with TRBJ1-3; the D gene is possibly TRBD1 (5 bases). This CDR3 comprises 14 residues. Germline values: CDR1 SGDLS, CDR2 YYNGEE. The V gene lost 2 bases and the J gene lost 8 bases, with 14 bases spanning the gap. The CDR3 DNA reads as TGTGCCAGCAGCGTTGGCCAGGGTTTATACACCATATATTTT. Residues: CASSVGQGLYTIYF.

CDR3 residues: CASSFLAEGTDTQYF. CDR3 coding DNA: TGTGCCAGCAGCTTTCTAGCGGAGGGGACAGATACGCAGTATTTT. V usage is TRBV6-5 and J usage is TRBJ2-3; 7 positions agree with TRBD2. Germline V gene sequence: CDR1 MNHEY, CDR2 SVGAGI. After removal of 6 bases from V and 3 bases from J, the junction contained 9 bases not matched to a gene. The CDR3 has 15 residues.

The chain recombines TRBV30 with TRBJ2-1, with D unclear. V lost 2 bases to trimming and J lost 4 bases, with 3 bases between them. This CDR3 spans 11 amino acids. Germline values: CDR1 GTSNPN, CDR2 SVGIG (reference sequence). DNA of the CDR3: TGTGCCTGGAGTTGGTACAATGAGCAGTTCTTC. The encoded protein is CAWSWYNEQFF. Supplemented by reference TRBV30 and TRBJ2-1, the full variable domain reads SQTIHQWPATLVQPVGSPLSLECTVEGTSNPNLYWYRQAAGRGLQLLFYSVGIGQISSEVPQNLSASRPQDRQFILSSKKLLLSDSGFYLCAWSWYNEQFFGPGTRLTVL.

V usage is TRBV27 and J usage is TRBJ1-2; D ambiguous. The CDR3 sequence is 14 residues long. Trimming took off 1 base at V and 4 bases at J, with 10 bases between the two ends. Germline V CDR1 and CDR2: MNHEY, SMNVEV (reference sequence). CDR3 in amino acids: CASSLLAGGYGYTF. In DNA, the CDR3 is TGTGCCAGCAGTTTATTGGCGGGCGGCTATGGCTACACCTTC.

The CDR3 bases are TGTGCCAGCAGCTTGGGGAGAGAGGCAGTGAGGGGTAATGAGCAGTTCTTC. It translates to CASSLGREAVRGNEQFF. The genes are TRBV7-3 and TRBJ2-1; either TRBD1 or TRBD2 may fit D (5 bases each). Trimming stripped 3 bases from V and 7 bases from J, with 22 bases between. The CDR3 is 17 amino acids. The germline V gene has CDR1 SGHTA and CDR2 FQGTGA.

This chain links TRBV2 with TRBJ1-2, with a weak D call TRBD1 (6 bases). Germline V gene sequence: CDR1 SNHLY, CDR2 FYNNEI. V lost 1 base, J lost 7 bases, and 13 bases lay in between. The length of the CDR3 is 14 residues. The chain's CDR3 is CASSEGRGASGYTF. The CDR3 DNA is TGTGCCAGCAGTGAAGGGCGGGGGGCGAGTGGCTACACCTTC.

The chain combines TRBV2 with TRBJ1-2; D not resolved. V was pared by 1 base and J by 12 bases, with 12 bases between. The CDR3 extends over 12 amino acids. Germline V gene data show CDR1 as SNHLY and CDR2 as FYNNEI. In DNA form, the CDR3 reads TGTGCCAGCAGTGAAGGCCCAACGTGGAACACCTTC. Translating gives CASSEGPTWNTF.

This chain connects TRBV19 to TRBJ2-3; weak D call: TRBD1 (6 bases). The germline CDR1 and CDR2 sequences are LNHDA and SQIVND (reference sequence). This CDR3 has 15 residues. V shed 4 bases and J shed 2 bases, with 13 bases lying between them. In DNA, the CDR3 is TGTGCCAGTAGTAGGCAGGACAGCAACACAGATACGCAGTATTTT. Translation: CASSRQDSNTDTQYF.